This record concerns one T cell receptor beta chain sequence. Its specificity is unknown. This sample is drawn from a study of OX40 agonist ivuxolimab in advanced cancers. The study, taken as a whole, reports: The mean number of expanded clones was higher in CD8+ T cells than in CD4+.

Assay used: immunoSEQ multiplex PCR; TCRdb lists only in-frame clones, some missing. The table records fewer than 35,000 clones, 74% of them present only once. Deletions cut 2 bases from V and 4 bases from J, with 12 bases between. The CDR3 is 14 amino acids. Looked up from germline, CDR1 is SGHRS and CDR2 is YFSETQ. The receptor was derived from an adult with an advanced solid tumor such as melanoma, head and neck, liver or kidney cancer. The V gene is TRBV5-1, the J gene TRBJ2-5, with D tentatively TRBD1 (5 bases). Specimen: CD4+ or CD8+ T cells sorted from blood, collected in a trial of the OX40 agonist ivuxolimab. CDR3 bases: TGCGCCAGCAGCTTATACACAGGTGCAGAGACCCAGTACTTC. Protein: CASSLYTGAETQYF.